This T cell receptor beta chain was profiled in a study of shared clonotypes between healthy human individuals. The wider study: The study drew on a couple of women and a few men aged 18 to 49 as donors. General study results and limits: With several donors compared, 4% to 5% of naive CD4 clonotypes were shared. An anticipated effect of sequencing depth on clonotype sharing among donors was recognized. On the whole, naive subsets had larger estimated richness than memory subsets had.

Trimming removed 3 bases at V and 6 bases at J, with 16 bases between. Germline values: CDR1 SGHTA, CDR2 FQGNSA. The CDR3 sequence is 15 residues long. The table came from immunoSEQ multiplex PCR; TCRdb's copy has only in-frame clones and leaves some out. The sample comprises roughly 2.6 million clones, about 92% of which are singletons, and around 0.14% rests with the top ten. Details on this clone: The target antigen is unknown.

The genes are TRBV7-2 and TRBJ2-3; D tentatively reads TRBD1 or TRBD2 (5 bases each). Material for sequencing was naive CD4+ T cells sorted from blood. The sample's subset: CD45RA+ positively selected. The receptor comes from a man aged 18 to 35 in good health. The CDR3 is CASSFTSLGVDTQYF. The CDR3, as DNA: TGTGCCAGCAGCTTTACAAGCTTGGGGGTGGATACGCAGTATTTT.